The next 5 T cell receptor beta chains were all read from a single sample in a study of siplizumab effects on memory and regulatory T cells. Using immunoSEQ multiplex PCR, the repertoire was profiled, and TCRdb retains in-frame clones only, with some absent. The profile covers nearly 85,000 clones, with about 91% appearing a single time and approximately 1.4% taken by the ten largest. The sequencing sample was made of Tregs sorted from blood. These receptors were collected from a human donor in good health.

The chain recombines TRBV7-9 with TRBJ2-3, with TRBD2 as a possible D gene (5 bases). V lost 2 bases and J lost 0, with 12 bases in between. CDR3 length equals 16 residues. The V gene's germline CDR1 is SEHNR and CDR2 FQNEAQ (reference sequence). CDR3 DNA sequence: TGTGCCAGCAGCTTACTTCGGGGAACTAGCACAGATACGCAGTATTTT. The encoded protein is CASSLLRGTSTDTQYF.

V is TRBV9 and J is TRBJ2-1; 7 bases map to TRBD2. The germline CDR1 and CDR2 sequences are SGDLS and YYNGEE. CDR3 length: 15 amino acids. Unmatched junction bases numbered 9, after V lost 4 bases and J lost 5 bases. The CDR3 region has the DNA TGTGCCAGCAGCATCGTAGCGGGCCTTAACAATGAGCAGTTCTTC. Residues: CASSIVAGLNNEQFF.

This chain joins TRBV6-1 and TRBJ1-2, with 8 bases matching TRBD1. There are 14 residues in the CDR3. Trimming cost V 7 bases and J 5 bases; bases outside gene matches: 9. Looked up from germline, CDR1 is MNHNS and CDR2 is SASEGT. For the CDR3, the DNA is TGTGCCAGCAATAGGGAAGACAGGGGTTATGGCTACACCTTC. It specifies CASNREDRGYGYTF.

The chain couples TRBV6-5 to TRBJ1-6; D is ambiguous. Germline-derived CDR1 and CDR2 are MNHEY and SVGAGI. This CDR3 comprises 15 residues. V gave up 4 bases and J gave up 9 bases, with 16 bases separating them. This chain's CDR3 is CASSSYPTPGSPLHF. CDR3 DNA: TGTGCCAGCAGTTCTTACCCAACCCCCGGTTCACCCCTCCACTTT.

The J gene is TRBJ1-5, the V gene TRBV29-1; D remains ambiguous. Trimming left V 4 bases short and J 1 base short, with 8 bases between. The CDR3 is made up of 13 amino acids. In germline, CDR1 is SQVTM, CDR2 ANQGSEA. Written as DNA, the CDR3 is TGCAGCGTTGTGAGCGGGAGCAATCAGCCCCAGCATTTT. Translated, it gives CSVVSGSNQPQHF.